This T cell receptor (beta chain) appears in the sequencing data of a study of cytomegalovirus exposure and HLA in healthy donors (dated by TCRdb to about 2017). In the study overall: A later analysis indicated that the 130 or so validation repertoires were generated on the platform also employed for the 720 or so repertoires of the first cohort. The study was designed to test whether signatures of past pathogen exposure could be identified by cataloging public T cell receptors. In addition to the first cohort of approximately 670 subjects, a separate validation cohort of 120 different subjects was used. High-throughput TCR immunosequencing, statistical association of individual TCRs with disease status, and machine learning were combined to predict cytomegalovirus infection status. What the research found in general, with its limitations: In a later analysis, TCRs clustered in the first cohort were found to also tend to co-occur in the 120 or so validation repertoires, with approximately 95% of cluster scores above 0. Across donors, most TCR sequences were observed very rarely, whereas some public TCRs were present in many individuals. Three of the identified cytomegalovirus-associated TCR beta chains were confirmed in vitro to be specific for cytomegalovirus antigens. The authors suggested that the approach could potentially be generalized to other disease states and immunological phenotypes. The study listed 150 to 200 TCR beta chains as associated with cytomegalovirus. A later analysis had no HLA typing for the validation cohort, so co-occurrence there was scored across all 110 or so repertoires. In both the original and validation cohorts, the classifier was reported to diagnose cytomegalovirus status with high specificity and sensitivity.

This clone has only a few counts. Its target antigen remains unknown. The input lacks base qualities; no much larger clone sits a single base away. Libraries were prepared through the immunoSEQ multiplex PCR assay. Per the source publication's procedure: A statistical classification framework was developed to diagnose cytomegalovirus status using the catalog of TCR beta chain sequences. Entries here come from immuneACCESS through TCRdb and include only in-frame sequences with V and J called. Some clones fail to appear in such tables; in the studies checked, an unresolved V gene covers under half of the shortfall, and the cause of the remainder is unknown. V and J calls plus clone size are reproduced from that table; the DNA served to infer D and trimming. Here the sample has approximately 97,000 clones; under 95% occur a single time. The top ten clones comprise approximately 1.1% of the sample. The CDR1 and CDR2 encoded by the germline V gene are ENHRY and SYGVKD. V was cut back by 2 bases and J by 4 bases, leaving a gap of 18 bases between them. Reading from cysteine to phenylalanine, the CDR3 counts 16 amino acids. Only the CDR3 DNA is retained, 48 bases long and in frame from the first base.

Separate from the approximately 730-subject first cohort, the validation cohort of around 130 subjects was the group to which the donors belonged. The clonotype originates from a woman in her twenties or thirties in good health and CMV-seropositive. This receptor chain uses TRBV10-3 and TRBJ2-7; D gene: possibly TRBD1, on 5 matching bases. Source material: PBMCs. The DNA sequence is TGTGCCATCAGTGAGACGTCGGCGGCCCCAGGGTACGAGCAGTACTTC. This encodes CAISETSAAPGYEQYF.